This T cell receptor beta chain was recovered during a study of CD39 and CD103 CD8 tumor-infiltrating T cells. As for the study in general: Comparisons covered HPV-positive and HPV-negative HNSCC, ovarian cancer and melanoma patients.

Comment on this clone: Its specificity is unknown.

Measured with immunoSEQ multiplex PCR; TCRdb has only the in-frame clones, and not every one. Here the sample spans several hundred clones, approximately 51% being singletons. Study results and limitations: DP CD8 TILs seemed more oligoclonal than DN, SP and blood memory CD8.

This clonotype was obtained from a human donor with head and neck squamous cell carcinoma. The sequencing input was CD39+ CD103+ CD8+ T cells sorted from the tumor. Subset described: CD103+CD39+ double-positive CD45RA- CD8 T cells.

CDR3 residues: CAWGSLVLNNSPLHF. Here the CDR3 DNA reads TGTGCCTGGGGGAGTCTGGTACTCAATAATTCACCCCTCCACTTT. This chain links TRBV30 with TRBJ1-6; D is unclear. From germline, CDR1 is GTSNPN and CDR2 SVGIG (reference sequence). V lost 5 bases to trimming and J lost 5 bases, with 16 bases between them. The CDR3 is 15 residues long.